This is a list of T cell receptor beta chains from one sample in a study of vaccination and CD4 T cells after COVID-19. These receptors lack a known antigen. TCRdb analysed the PCR reads with MiXCR anew, one entry per CDR3 protein. The sample holds under 20,000 distinct CDR3 sequences, approximately 50% seen once. Sequencing was carried out using CD4+ T cells from blood, cultured in vitro. The receptors were gathered from a human donor who had recovered from COVID-19. Both conserved end residues are part of each CDR3. D genes are given only for firm matches. Clone size is stated in some rows and not others, as once, few, many or a class when expanded.

J	V	D	size	CDR3	DNA
TRBJ2-7	TRBV5-4	NA	NA	CASSRDIGAYEQYF	TGTGCCAGCAGCCGGGACATTGGAGCGTACGAGCAGTACTTC
TRBJ1-1	TRBV5-1	NA	large	CASSFGGLGTEAFF	TGCGCCAGCAGCTTTGGGGGGCTAGGCACTGAAGCTTTCTTT
TRBJ2-5	TRBV20-1	NA	few	CSASGWGGTQYF	TGCAGTGCTAGCGGATGGGGAGGGACCCAGTACTTC
TRBJ2-5	TRBV5-4	NA	NA	CASSLGGGNGGTQYF	TGTGCCAGCAGCTTGGGGGGCGGGAATGGGGGGACCCAGTACTTC
TRBJ2-7	TRBV20-1	NA	NA	CSARDHRAEEQYF	TGCAGTGCTAGAGATCACCGCGCTGAGGAGCAGTACTTC
TRBJ1-2	TRBV14	NA	NA	CASSQDLQGTDGYTF	TGTGCCAGCAGCCAAGATTTACAGGGCACGGATGGCTACACCTTC
TRBJ1-5	TRBV12-3/TRBV12-4	TRBD1	NA	CASSPTGQFSNQPQHF	TGTGCCAGCAGTCCGACAGGGCAGTTTAGCAATCAGCCCCAGCATTTT
TRBJ1-3	TRBV30	NA	NA	CAGDPGGGNTIYF	TGTGCCGGAGACCCAGGCGGGGGAAACACCATATATTTT
TRBJ2-3	TRBV5-4	TRBD1	once	CASSLDRARGTDTQYF	TGTGCCAGCAGCCTCGACAGGGCCCGGGGCACAGATACGCAGTATTTT
TRBJ2-7	TRBV24-1	TRBD2	NA	CATSDLLLAGVYEQYF	TGTGCCACCAGTGATTTGCTGTTAGCGGGGGTCTACGAGCAGTACTTC
TRBJ1-5	TRBV6-2/TRBV6-3	TRBD1	NA	CASSATDRGGNQPQHF	TGTGCCAGCAGTGCCACCGACAGGGGAGGCAATCAGCCCCAGCATTTT
TRBJ1-2	TRBV20-1	TRBD1	NA	CSASLGQGVWYGYTF	TGCAGTGCCAGTTTAGGACAGGGGGTTTGGTATGGCTACACCTTC
TRBJ1-2	TRBV4-2	NA	NA	CASSAMNYGYTF	TGTGCCAGCAGTGCAATGAACTATGGCTACACCTTC
TRBJ2-7	TRBV6-1	TRBD2	NA	CASSSSGRPRWEQYF	TGTGCCAGCAGCTCAAGCGGGAGGCCCCGATGGGAGCAGTACTTC
TRBJ1-2	TRBV10-3	NA	few	CAISESMGDYGYTF	TGTGCCATCAGTGAGTCGATGGGCGACTATGGCTACACCTTC
TRBJ2-7	TRBV5-1	TRBD2	NA	CASSSDPTSGFSYEQYF	TGCGCCAGCAGCTCCGATCCGACTAGCGGGTTCTCCTACGAGCAGTACTTC
TRBJ2-7	TRBV6-1	NA	NA	CASRMGGYEQYF	TGTGCCAGCAGGATGGGGGGCTACGAGCAGTACTTC
TRBJ2-3	TRBV12-3/TRBV12-4	NA	NA	CASRSRRRGGDTQYF	TGTGCCAGCAGATCACGGCGGAGAGGTGGGGATACGCAGTATTTT
TRBJ1-1	TRBV12-3/TRBV12-4	TRBD1	NA	CASSLVVRGSTEAFF	TGTGCCAGCAGTTTAGTGGTCAGGGGGTCCACTGAAGCTTTCTTT
TRBJ2-2	TRBV24-1	NA	few	CATLDSSYDTGELFF	TGTGCCACCCTAGACTCTAGCTATGACACCGGGGAGCTGTTTTTT
TRBJ2-5	TRBV5-1	TRBD2	once	CASSVSGTSYGETQYF	TGCGCCAGCAGCGTCTCCGGGACTAGCTACGGTGAGACCCAGTACTTC
TRBJ2-7	TRBV20-1	NA	NA	CSARFQGVSSYEQYF	TGCAGTGCTAGATTTCAGGGCGTGAGCTCCTACGAGCAGTACTTC
TRBJ2-3	TRBV6-1	NA	few	CASSGSGTDTQYF	TGTGCCAGCAGCGGTAGCGGCACAGATACGCAGTATTTT
TRBJ1-1	TRBV27	NA	few	CASSLRGYDTEAFF	TGTGCCAGCAGTCTCAGGGGTTATGACACTGAAGCTTTCTTT
TRBJ2-2	TRBV19	TRBD2	NA	CASSARGGTSGYEVGAGELFF	TGTGCCAGTAGTGCGCGAGGGGGGACTAGCGGTTACGAGGTGGGTGCCGGGGAGCTGTTTTTT
TRBJ2-7	TRBV12-3/TRBV12-4	NA	NA	CASSARGSTYEQYF	TGTGCCAGCAGCGCACGGGGTAGCACCTACGAGCAGTACTTC